The 28 T cell receptor beta chains in this list originate from one sample, sequenced in a study of blood T cell repertoires in COVID-19. The table came from immunoSEQ multiplex PCR; TCRdb's copy has only in-frame clones and leaves some out. The data contain about 60,000 clones, about 91% of them singletons. The source material was peripheral blood. These receptors were collected from a woman aged 80 or older with active COVID-19.

The CDR3 protein is CASSGRGPLLEEQYF. CDR3 nucleotides: TGTGCCAGTAGTGGCAGGGGACCCCTCCTGGAAGAGCAGTACTTC. The chain is built from TRBV19 and TRBJ2-7, with a tentative D call TRBD1 (6 bases). In germline, CDR1 is LNHDA, CDR2 SQIVND (reference sequence). CDR3 length equals 15 residues. V was pared by 5 bases and J by 7 bases, with 21 bases between.

V and J are TRBV2 and TRBJ2-7, with D maybe TRBD1 (5 bases). Per germline, CDR1 SNHLY and CDR2 FYNNEI. V gave up 5 bases and J gave up 0 bases, with 11 bases separating them. The CDR3 covers 14 residues. The CDR3 DNA reads TGTGCCAGCAGTCCCAGGGTGACCTCCTACGAGCAGTACTTC. This encodes CASSPRVTSYEQYF.

The V call is TRBV6-2 or TRBV6-3, the J call TRBJ2-3; 11 nucleotides line up with TRBD2. The trim removed 6 bases at V and 8 bases at J, leaving 16 bases unmatched. The CDR3 totals 17 residues. In germline, CDR1 is MNHEY, CDR2 SVGEGT. The CDR3, as DNA: TGTGCCAGCAGACCTTTGGGCCTAGCGGGGGGTACGGTTACGCAGTATTTT. Translated: CASRPLGLAGGTVTQYF.

The CDR3 nucleotides are TGTGCCAGCAGTTTCAGGGCGGATACGCAGTATTTT. This sequence encodes CASSFRADTQYF. This chain links TRBV7-2 with TRBJ2-3; a weak D match, TRBD1 (5 bases). The germline V gene encodes CDR1 SGHTA and CDR2 FQGNSA. V lost 6 bases to trimming and J lost 6 bases, with 10 bases between them. The CDR3 loop spans 12 amino acids.

The chain uses TRBV12-3 or TRBV12-4 and TRBJ2-1; tentative D call: TRBD1 (5 bases). V was pared by 6 bases and J by 1 base, with 7 bases between. This CDR3 spans 13 amino acids. The CDR3 DNA is TGTGCCAGCAGCAAGGGGTCCTACAATGAGCAGTTCTTC. This gives the protein CASSKGSYNEQFF.

The V and J genes are TRBV7-3 and TRBJ2-1, with D perhaps matching TRBD1 (5 bases). V was pared by 2 bases and J by 7 bases, with 9 bases between. Germline V gene data show CDR1 as SGHTA and CDR2 as FQGTGA. CDR3 size: 13 residues. The CDR3 DNA follows: TGTGCCAGCAGCTTAGGGGCCCCAAATGAGCAGTTCTTC. It codes for CASSLGAPNEQFF.

V is TRBV5-4 and J is TRBJ2-1; tentatively, D is TRBD2 (5 bases). Trimming pared 4 bases from V and 2 bases from J, leaving 16 bases between. The CDR3 is 16 residues long. Germline loops: CDR1 SGHNT, CDR2 YYREEE (reference sequence). The CDR3 loop reads CASSPGGRGTYNEQFF. The CDR3 nucleotides are TGTGCCAGCAGCCCGGGCGGTCGAGGGACCTACAATGAGCAGTTCTTC.

This chain links TRBV6-5 with TRBJ2-7; 9 bases align to TRBD1. Germline CDR1 and CDR2: MNHEY and SVGAGI. The CDR3 runs 14 residues. V shed 6 bases, J shed 0 bases, and the junction held 3 bases outside the gene matches. Here the CDR3 reads CASSGTGSSYEQYF. In nucleotides, the CDR3 is TGTGCCAGCAGCGGGACAGGGAGCTCCTACGAGCAGTACTTC.

This clone was seen just once. V gene TRBV5-1 combines with J gene TRBJ2-2; 9 bases match TRBD1. CDR1 and CDR2 from the germline V gene are SGHRS and YFSETQ. The V and J ends lost 5 bases and 1 base, in that order; junction bases with no gene match: 6. CDR3 length: 16 amino acids. DNA of the CDR3: TGCGCCAGCAGTTTGCCGGGACAGGGGAACACCGGGGAGCTGTTTTTT. As protein: CASSLPGQGNTGELFF.

The V gene is TRBV5-1, the J gene TRBJ2-5; D call uncertain. Trimming shortened V by 0 bases and J by 4 bases, and 13 bases separated the two germline ends. CDR1 is SGHRS, CDR2 YFSETQ, per germline. CDR3 length: 15 residues. The CDR3 reads CASSLVRVMGETQYF. Here the CDR3 DNA reads TGCGCCAGCAGCTTGGTACGGGTGATGGGAGAGACCCAGTACTTC.

This chain connects TRBV30 to TRBJ1-2; TRBD1 matches 8 bases. This CDR3 has 15 residues. Germline loops: CDR1 GTSNPN, CDR2 SVGIG (reference sequence). Germline trimming cut 4 bases from V and 6 bases from J; bases unmatched to any gene: 13. The CDR3 reads CAWKRLDRVMDGYTF. The CDR3 coding sequence is TGTGCCTGGAAAAGACTGGACAGGGTAATGGATGGCTACACCTTC.

This CDR3 reads CASSFGAPGTGDYEQYF. CDR3 in DNA: TGTGCCAGCAGCTTTGGGGCGCCCGGGACAGGGGATTACGAGCAGTACTTC. V is TRBV5-4 and J is TRBJ2-7, with 10 bases lining up with TRBD1. The CDR3 is made up of 17 amino acids. Germline values: CDR1 SGHNT, CDR2 YYREEE (reference sequence). J lost 4 bases, V lost 2 bases, and 12 bases had no gene match.

This chain joins TRBV7-9 and TRBJ1-4, with a possible D match to TRBD1 (5 bases). Germline CDR1 and CDR2: SEHNR and FQNEAQ (reference sequence). This CDR3 contains 13 residues. Trimming cost V 11 bases and J 4 bases, with 14 bases left between them. CDR3 bases: TGTGCCCATTCGGCGGGGGATAATGAAAAACTGTTTTTT. Translation gives CAHSAGDNEKLFF. Looking up the rest from reference TRBV7-9 and TRBJ1-4 gives the full variable domain: DTGVSQNPRHKITKRGQNVTFRCDPISEHNRLYWYRQTLGQGPEFLTYFQNEAQLEKSRLLSDRFSAERPKGSFSTLEIQRTEQGDSAMYLCAHSAGDNEKLFFGSGTQLSVL.

This chain connects TRBV4-1 to TRBJ1-5; no definite D call. CDR3 length equals 15 residues. Germline CDR1 is MGHRA and CDR2 is YSYEKL. V dropped 0 bases and J dropped 6 bases, with 12 bases sitting between them. In DNA, the CDR3 is TGCGCCAGCAGCCAAGATTCTCGGGTGGCTCAGCCCCAGCATTTT. The encoded protein is CASSQDSRVAQPQHF.

This rearrangement joins TRBV12-3 or TRBV12-4 to TRBJ1-1; D is unclear. V was shortened by 6 bases and J by 10 bases, with 15 bases between the two germline ends. The CDR3 contains 12 residues. DNA of the CDR3: TGTGCCAGCAGCCCAGTCGGGTTGCCAGCTTTCTTT. It yields the protein CASSPVGLPAFF.

This rearrangement joins TRBV5-6 to TRBJ1-6, with D possibly matching TRBD1 (6 bases). Trimming shortened V by 4 bases and J by 7 bases, and 12 bases separated the two germline ends. The CDR3 is 14 residues long. In germline, CDR1 is SGHDT, CDR2 YYEEEE. CDR3 sequence: CASSHGTQNSPLHF. The CDR3 coding sequence is TGTGCCAGCAGCCACGGGACACAGAATTCACCCCTCCACTTT.

The V and J genes are TRBV13 and TRBJ2-7, with TRBD1 identical over 9 bases. The junction had 3 bases not matched to a gene; V was cut back by 2 bases and J by 1 base. This CDR3 has 15 amino acids. The germline CDR1 and CDR2 sequences are PRHDT and FYEKMQ (reference sequence). The CDR3 sequence: CASSLPTGGSYEQYF. The CDR3 region has the DNA TGTGCCAGCAGCTTACCGACAGGGGGGTCCTACGAGCAGTACTTC.

The chain carries TRBV24-1 and TRBJ1-2, with 7 bases identical to TRBD1. The junction had 18 bases not matched to a gene; V was cut back by 2 bases and J by 4 bases. Germline-derived CDR1 and CDR2 are KGHDR and SFDVKD. The CDR3 totals 19 residues. For the CDR3, the DNA is TGTGCCACCAGTGATTCAAACCCACATGGACAGGTGGGCCTCTATGGCTACACCTTC. Amino acids: CATSDSNPHGQVGLYGYTF.

J is TRBJ1-1 and V is TRBV29-1; D might be TRBD1 (5 bases). V gave up 4 bases and J gave up 8 bases, with 14 bases separating them. Germline CDR1 reads SQVTM; CDR2 reads ANQGSEA. The CDR3 extends over 12 amino acids. CDR3 sequence: CSVVGGSIEAFF. Written as DNA, the CDR3 is TGCAGCGTTGTGGGGGGATCGATCGAAGCTTTCTTT.

The chain links TRBV27 to TRBJ2-5, with 11 bases aligning to TRBD2. The CDR3 is made up of 15 amino acids. V dropped 6 bases and J dropped 1; count of bases not matched to a gene: 4. CDR1 MNHEY and CDR2 SMNVEV come from the germline V gene (reference sequence). The CDR3 here is CASRGLAVTQETQYF. The DNA of the CDR3 is TGTGCCAGCAGGGGACTAGCGGTGACCCAAGAGACCCAGTACTTC.

The rearrangement joins TRBV5-1 to TRBJ2-1; TRBD2 might be the D (7 bases). This CDR3 contains 14 residues. Germline values: CDR1 SGHRS, CDR2 YFSETQ. Trimming removed 10 bases from V and 3 bases from J, with 17 bases in between. CDR3 DNA: TGCGCCTCCTCTGGAGGGGGGGTCTACAATGAGCAGTTCTTC. It is translated as CASSGGGVYNEQFF.

The chain uses TRBV6-2 or TRBV6-3 and TRBJ2-2; 8 bases fit TRBD1. Germline V gene sequence: CDR1 MNHEY, CDR2 SVGEGT. The V segment lost 2 bases and the J segment 4 bases; nucleotides outside the gene matches: 6. The CDR3 runs to 16 residues. The CDR3 DNA follows: TGTGCCAGCAGTTACAGGCGCAGGGGGCGCACCGGGGAGCTGTTTTTT. Its protein is CASSYRRRGRTGELFF.

V gene TRBV5-1 combines with J gene TRBJ1-4; 8 positions agree with TRBD1. The CDR3 runs to 15 residues. V was clipped by 5 bases and J by 7 bases; unmatched bases: 10. The germline CDR1 and CDR2 sequences are SGHRS and YFSETQ. This chain's CDR3 is CASSSDRGWGEKLFF. CDR3 DNA sequence: TGCGCCAGCAGTTCTGACAGGGGATGGGGTGAAAAACTGTTTTTT.

The rearrangement joins TRBV7-2 to TRBJ2-7, with a weak D call TRBD2 (5 bases). CDR3 length equals 13 residues. CDR1 SGHTA and CDR2 FQGNSA come from the germline V gene. V was pared by 1 base and J by 6 bases, with 10 bases between. The CDR3 sequence: CASSLVAGSEQYF. The CDR3, as DNA: TGTGCCAGCAGCTTAGTCGCGGGTTCCGAGCAGTACTTC.

The chain recombines TRBV7-2 with TRBJ2-7, with D perhaps TRBD2 (5 bases). CDR1 and CDR2 from the germline V gene are SGHTA and FQGNSA. V lost 1 base to trimming and J lost 0 bases, with 7 bases between them. The CDR3 runs 14 residues. The CDR3 DNA is TGTGCCAGCAGCTTAGTTCGGGACTCCTACGAGCAGTACTTC. As protein: CASSLVRDSYEQYF.

The V call is TRBV6-6, the J call TRBJ1-1; D is undetermined. The V end was cut by 6 bases, the J end by 1 base, with 9 bases between. The CDR3 is 13 residues long. Germline CDR1 is MNHNY and CDR2 is SVGAGI (reference sequence). DNA of the CDR3: TGTGCCAGCAGCTCTTTCCGGAACACTGAAGCTTTCTTT. Amino acid sequence: CASSSFRNTEAFF.

This chain uses TRBV7-2 with TRBJ2-7, with D perhaps matching TRBD2 (6 bases). V lost 1 base and J 4 bases, leaving 14 bases between the germline ends. The CDR3 length is 15 residues. Germline assignment: CDR1 SGHTA and CDR2 FQGNSA. In nucleotides, the CDR3 is TGTGCCAGCAGCTTAGTTTCTGGAGGGGCTTACGAGCAGTACTTC. Translation: CASSLVSGGAYEQYF.

The rearrangement uses TRBV3-1 (or the pseudogene TRBV3-2) and TRBJ1-2, with D perhaps matching TRBD1 (6 bases). The V gene lost 1 base and the J gene lost 4 bases, with 13 bases spanning the gap. The CDR3 spans 15 residues. Germline V gene data show CDR1 as LGHDT and CDR2 as YNNKEL (reference sequence). CDR3 region: CASSQGSSQGYGYTF. CDR3 nucleotide sequence: TGTGCCAGCAGCCAAGGTTCGTCACAGGGCTATGGCTACACCTTC.